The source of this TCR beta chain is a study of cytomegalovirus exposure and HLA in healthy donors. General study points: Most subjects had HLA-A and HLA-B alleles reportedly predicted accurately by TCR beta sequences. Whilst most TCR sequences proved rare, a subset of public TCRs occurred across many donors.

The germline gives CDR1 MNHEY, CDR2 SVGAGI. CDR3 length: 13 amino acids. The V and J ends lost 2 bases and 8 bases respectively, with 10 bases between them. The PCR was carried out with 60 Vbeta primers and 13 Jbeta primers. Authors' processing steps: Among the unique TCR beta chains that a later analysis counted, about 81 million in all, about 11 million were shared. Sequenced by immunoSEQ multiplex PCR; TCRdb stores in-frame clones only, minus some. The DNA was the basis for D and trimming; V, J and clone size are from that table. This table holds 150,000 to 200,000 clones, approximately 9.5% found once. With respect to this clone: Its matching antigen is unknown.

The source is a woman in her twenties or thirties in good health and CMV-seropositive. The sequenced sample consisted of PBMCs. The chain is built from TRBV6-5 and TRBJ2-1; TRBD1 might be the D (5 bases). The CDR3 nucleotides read TGTGCCAGCAGTTACGGGCAGGGCGATGAGCAGTTCTTC. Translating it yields CASSYGQGDEQFF.